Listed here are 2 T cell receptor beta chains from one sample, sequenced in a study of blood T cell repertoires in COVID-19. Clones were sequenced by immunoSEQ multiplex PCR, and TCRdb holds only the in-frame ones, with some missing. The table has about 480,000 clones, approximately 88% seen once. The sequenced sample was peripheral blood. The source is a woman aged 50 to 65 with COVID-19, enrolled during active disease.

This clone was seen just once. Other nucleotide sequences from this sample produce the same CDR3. Here the CDR3 reads CASSQGVGEQYF. In DNA form, the CDR3 reads TGTGCCAGCAGCCAGGGCGTCGGCGAGCAGTACTTC. This sequence joins TRBV3-1 (or the pseudogene TRBV3-2) and TRBJ2-7; D gene unclear. The length of the CDR3 is 12 residues. CDR1 LGHDT and CDR2 YNNKEL come from the germline V gene (reference sequence). V was pared by 3 bases and J by 6 bases, with 9 bases between.

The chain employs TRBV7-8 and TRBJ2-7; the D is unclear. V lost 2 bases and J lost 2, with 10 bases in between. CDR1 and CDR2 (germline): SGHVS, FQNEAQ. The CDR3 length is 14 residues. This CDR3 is CASSLRRRAYEQYF. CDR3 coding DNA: TGTGCCAGCAGCTTACGCAGGCGAGCCTACGAGCAGTACTTC.